The T cell receptor beta chain described here comes from a study of T cells expressing NK-cell markers. Study conclusions and caveats: A range of about 1.0-8% of CD8+ T cells consisted of dominant NKG2C+ clonotypes in 5 or 6 donors.

TCRdb re-called the 5' RACE reads; every CDR3 protein appears as one record, without DNA. Reported are about 540,000 distinct CDR3 sequences; the ten largest clones contain about 3.6%. Of note for this clonotype: As yet, its antigen is unknown.

This clonotype was obtained from a man younger than 35 in good health. The sample comprised blood T cells: a sorted CD56 or NKG2C T cell subset, CD4+ or CD8+ T cells, or bulk PBMC T cells (not recorded which).

Here the CDR3 reads CSAARATGNSYEQYF. This chain connects TRBV20-1 to TRBJ2-7; the TCRdb D gene call, TRBD1, has no DNA to confirm it. The CDR3 is 15 amino acids. Germline-derived CDR1 and CDR2 are DFQATT and SNEGSKA (reference sequence).